Each of the 11 T cell receptor beta chains below was sequenced from the same sample in a study of cytomegalovirus exposure and HLA in healthy donors (dated by TCRdb to between 2016 and 2019). Libraries were built with the immunoSEQ multiplex PCR assay. The multiplex PCR relied on a mix of 60 forward primers for TCR Vbeta segments and 13 reverse primers for TCR Jbeta segments. Here the immuneACCESS table is served through TCRdb, limited to in-frame sequences with V and J called. Missing clones are a known gap in these copies; in checked studies unresolved V genes cover under half, and the rest lacks a known reason. The sample contains some 130,000 clones, under 85% of them found a single time. Of the sample, more than 4% falls within the top ten clones. Specimen: PBMCs. The receptors derive from a male donor in good health and CMV-seropositive.

A few counts support this clone. One end of the junction varies from germline; a read error may be responsible. The V call is TRBV7-9, the J call TRBJ2-1; the D is unclear. CDR1 and CDR2 (germline): SEHNR, FQNEAQ (reference sequence). The CDR3 length is 12 residues. CDR3 sequence: CSSSFLTSEQFF. The CDR3, as DNA: TGTTCCAGCAGCTTCCTCACGAGTGAGCAGTTCTTC.

This clone has just a few counts. The chain carries TRBV7-8 and TRBJ1-5, with 7 bases that match TRBD1. The CDR3 length is 18 residues. Trimming removed 5 bases from V and 4 bases from J; junction bases left unmatched: 17. CDR1 and CDR2 (germline): SGHVS, FQNEAQ. The CDR3 nucleotides read TGTGCCAGCAGCCAGATCGCGACAGGGCCACCGCTTAATCAGCCCCAGCATTTT. Protein: CASSQIATGPPLNQPQHF.

The chain joins TRBV6-5 to TRBJ2-7; D might be TRBD1 (6 bases). The germline V gene has CDR1 MNHEY and CDR2 SVGAGI. This CDR3 region has 15 residues. Deletions cut 0 bases from V and 0 bases from J, with 9 bases between. The CDR3 region is CASSYSIGGSYEQYF. For the CDR3, the DNA is TGTGCCAGCAGTTACTCGATAGGGGGCTCCTACGAGCAGTACTTC.

The genes are TRBV27 and TRBJ1-6; D gene uncertain. From germline, CDR1 is MNHEY and CDR2 SMNVEV (reference sequence). Trimming stripped 0 bases from V and 2 bases from J, with 8 bases between. CDR3 size: 16 residues. CDR3 residues: CASSLSPGTYNSPLHF. CDR3 sequence (DNA): TGTGCCAGCAGTTTATCGCCAGGAACCTATAATTCACCCCTCCACTTT.

The chain employs TRBV28 and TRBJ1-1; weak D call: TRBD1 (5 bases). Germline lookup yields CDR1 MDHEN and CDR2 SYDVKM. The CDR3 is made up of 12 amino acids. The V and J ends lost 2 bases and 7 bases respectively, with 8 bases between them. Written as DNA, the CDR3 is TGTGCCAGCAGTTTAGCAGGGCTTGAAGCTTTCTTT. Protein: CASSLAGLEAFF.

The chain has TRBV10-3 and TRBJ2-2, with D maybe TRBD2 (5 bases). This CDR3 is 17 amino acids long. Trimming took 2 bases from V and 5 from J, leaving 18 bases between them. In germline, CDR1 is ENHRY, CDR2 SYGVKD. The CDR3 loop reads CAISELPGLSPTGELFF. The CDR3 DNA reads TGTGCCATCAGTGAGCTCCCCGGACTCTCCCCGACCGGGGAGCTGTTTTTT.

The chain combines TRBV14 with TRBJ2-7; D is ambiguous. Germline V gives CDR1 SGHDN, CDR2 FVKESK. The V end was cut by 2 bases, the J end by 6 bases, with 11 bases between. The CDR3 spans 13 residues. CDR3 nucleotides: TGTGCCAGCAGCCAAATCAGAGGATCCGAGCAGTACTTC. It specifies CASSQIRGSEQYF.

The chain uses TRBV23-1 and TRBJ1-4, with a possible D match to TRBD1 (5 bases). TRBV23-1 is an open reading frame, and its role is uncertain. This CDR3 spans 17 amino acids. Trimming cost V 2 bases and J 7 bases, with 20 bases left between them. Here the CDR3 DNA reads TGCGCCAGCAGTCAACTCCCCATCAGGGAGGAGACTGAAAAACTGTTTTTT. This gives the protein CASSQLPIREETEKLFF.

This sequence joins TRBV29-1 and TRBJ2-7; 13 positions agree with TRBD2. Per germline, CDR1 SQVTM and CDR2 ANQGSEA. The CDR3 contains 16 residues. V was pared by 4 bases and J by 5 bases, with 11 bases of the junction left unmatched. The CDR3 DNA reads TGCAGCGTTGCAGGACTAGCGGGAGCGGACGACAACGAGCAGTACTTC. Translation gives CSVAGLAGADDNEQYF.

This clone was counted between two and nine times. The chain couples TRBV28 to TRBJ1-5, with D maybe TRBD1 (5 bases). The germline CDR1 and CDR2 sequences are MDHEN and SYDVKM. The CDR3 totals 15 residues. The ends were cut back, 3 bases at V and 2 bases at J, with 11 bases in the middle. The CDR3 protein is CASSFRARGNQPQHF. The CDR3 nucleotides are TGTGCCAGCAGTTTCAGGGCAAGAGGCAATCAGCCCCAGCATTTT.

This chain uses TRBV5-1 with TRBJ1-1, with D perhaps matching TRBD1 (5 bases). The V end was cut by 3 bases, the J end by 4 bases, with 10 bases between. This CDR3 contains 13 residues. The germline V gene has CDR1 SGHRS and CDR2 YFSETQ. The DNA for the CDR3 is TGCGCCAGCAGCTCGCCCCAGGGCACTGAAGCTTTCTTT. Translated: CASSSPQGTEAFF.